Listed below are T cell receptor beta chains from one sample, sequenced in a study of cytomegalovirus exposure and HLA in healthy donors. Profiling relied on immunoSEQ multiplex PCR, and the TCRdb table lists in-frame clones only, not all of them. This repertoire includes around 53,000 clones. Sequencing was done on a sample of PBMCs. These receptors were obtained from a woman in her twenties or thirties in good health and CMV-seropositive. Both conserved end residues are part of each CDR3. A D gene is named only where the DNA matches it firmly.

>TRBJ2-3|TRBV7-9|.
CASSSRVADLSTDTQYF
TGTGCCAGCAGCTCCAGGGTAGCGGATCTAAGCACAGATACGCAGTATTTT
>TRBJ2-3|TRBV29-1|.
CSVKTGSSTDTQYF
TGCAGCGTAAAGACGGGGTCTAGCACAGATACGCAGTATTTT
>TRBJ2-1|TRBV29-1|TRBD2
CSVEPGLAGGDNEQFF
TGCAGCGTGGAGCCAGGACTAGCGGGGGGGGACAATGAGCAGTTCTTC
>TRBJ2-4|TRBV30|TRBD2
CAWSGLAGTINIQYF
TGTGCCTGGAGTGGACTAGCGGGGACTATAAACATTCAGTACTTC
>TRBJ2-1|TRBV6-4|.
CASSEGPAWGGLNNEQFF
TGTGCCAGCAGTGAGGGTCCCGCCTGGGGGGGCCTGAACAATGAGCAGTTCTTC
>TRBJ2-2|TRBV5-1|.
CASSSITTVNTGELFF
TGCGCCAGCAGCTCAATAACGACTGTGAACACCGGGGAGCTGTTTTTT
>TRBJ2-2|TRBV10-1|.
CASSDQNTGELFF
TGCGCCAGCAGTGATCAGAACACCGGGGAGCTGTTTTTT
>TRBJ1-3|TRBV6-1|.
CASIGGTGPGNTIYF
TGTGCCAGCATAGGGGGTACGGGGCCTGGAAACACCATATATTTT
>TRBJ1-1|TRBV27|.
CASRPTVNTEAFF
TGTGCCAGCAGACCGACAGTGAACACTGAAGCTTTCTTT
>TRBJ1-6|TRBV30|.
CAWSGDPEGSPLHF
TGTGCCTGGAGCGGGGACCCGGAGGGATCACCCCTCCACTTT
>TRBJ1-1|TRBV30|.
CAGERTEGTEAFF
TGTGCCGGGGAACGGACAGAGGGCACTGAAGCTTTCTTT
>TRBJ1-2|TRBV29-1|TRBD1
CSALGQGLYGYTF
TGCAGCGCCCTGGGACAGGGATTGTATGGCTACACCTTC
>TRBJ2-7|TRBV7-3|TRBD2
CASSPLAGGAHEQYF
TGTGCCAGCAGCCCGTTAGCGGGAGGGGCCCACGAGCAGTACTTC
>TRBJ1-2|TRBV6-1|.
CASTITFERGYTF
TGTGCCAGCACGATCACTTTTGAGCGGGGCTACACCTTC
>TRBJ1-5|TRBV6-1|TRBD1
CASRGRQGHQPQHF
TGTGCCAGCAGGGGTAGACAGGGGCATCAGCCCCAGCATTTT
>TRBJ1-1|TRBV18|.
CASSPPGGPGTEAFF
TGTGCCAGCTCACCCCCCGGGGGGCCCGGCACTGAAGCTTTCTTT
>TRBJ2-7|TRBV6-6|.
CASSSPTGVHEQYF
TGTGCCAGCAGTTCCCCTACAGGAGTCCACGAGCAGTACTTC
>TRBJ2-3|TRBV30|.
CAWSTGSADTQYF
TGTGCCTGGAGCACAGGGTCGGCAGATACGCAGTATTTT
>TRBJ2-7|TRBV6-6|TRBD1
CASSLTGTVYEQYF
TGTGCCAGCAGTCTTACCGGGACAGTCTACGAGCAGTACTTC
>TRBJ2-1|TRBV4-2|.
CASSHYRVSSDNEQFF
TGTGCCAGCAGCCACTACAGGGTAAGCTCCGACAATGAGCAGTTCTTC
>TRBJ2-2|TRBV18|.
CASSPPGGGDGELFF
TGTGCCAGCTCACCACCCGGGGGTGGCGACGGGGAGCTGTTTTTT
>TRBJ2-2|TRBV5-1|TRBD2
CASSWGGAGELFF
TGCGCCAGCAGCTGGGGAGGGGCCGGGGAGCTGTTTTTT
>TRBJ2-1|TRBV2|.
CASGASSYNEQFF
TGTGCCAGCGGGGCAAGCTCCTACAATGAGCAGTTCTTC
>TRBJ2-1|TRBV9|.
CASSVSYNEQFF
TGTGCCAGCAGCGTGAGCTACAATGAGCAGTTCTTC
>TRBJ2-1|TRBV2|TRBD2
CASKNLAGVDEQFF
TGTGCCAGCAAGAACCTAGCGGGAGTCGATGAGCAGTTCTTC
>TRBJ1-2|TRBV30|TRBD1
CAWSDMGQLPNYGYTF
TGTGCCTGGAGTGATATGGGACAGCTTCCTAACTATGGCTACACCTTC
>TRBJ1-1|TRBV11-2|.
CASSPTAPKAFF
TGTGCCAGCAGCCCGACAGCCCCCAAAGCTTTCTTT
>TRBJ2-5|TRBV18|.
CASSPMLQETQYF
TGTGCCAGCTCACCCATGCTACAAGAGACCCAGTACTTC
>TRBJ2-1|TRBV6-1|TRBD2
CASSERAWLAGGPSDEQFF
TGTGCCAGCAGTGAACGGGCTTGGTTGGCGGGAGGGCCCTCTGATGAGCAGTTCTTC